This T cell receptor (beta chain) was captured by sequencing in a study of shared clonotypes between healthy human individuals. V lost 8 bases to trimming and J lost 4 bases, with 8 bases between them. CDR3 length: 12 residues. Germline lookup yields CDR1 SNHLY and CDR2 FYNNEI. This table comes from immunoSEQ multiplex PCR, and its TCRdb copy is limited to in-frame clones, with some not included. The sample has 2.3 million or so clones; just over 90% are singletons. A CD45RA+ naive subset and a CD45RA-negative memory subset were split from CD4+ cells. The sequencing input was naive CD4+ T cells from PBMCs. Subset meaning: CD45RA+ positively selected. The TCR originated in a man aged 18 to 30 in good health. Some clones in this sample may be carry-over from other donors' samples. V is TRBV2 and J is TRBJ2-2; D not resolved. The CDR3 DNA follows: TGTGCCAGCTCTATTCTCACCGGGGAGCTGTTTTTT. Encoded protein: CASSILTGELFF.